The entry below describes one TCR beta chain. CDR3 length: 14 amino acids. V lost 4 bases to trimming and J lost 11 bases, with 20 bases between them. Germline V lookup: CDR1 SNHLY, CDR2 FYNNEI. This entry comes from a study of shared clonotypes between healthy human individuals. The method was immunoSEQ multiplex PCR; TCRdb's version includes in-frame clones alone and lacks a portion of them. In the table there are 400,000 to 600,000 clones, about 85% of which are singletons. Sequencing input: PBMCs. The TCR originated in a woman in her 40s in good health. Some clones in this sample may be carry-over from other donors' samples. The chain has TRBV2 and TRBJ1-1; the D gene is possibly TRBD1 (5 bases). CDR3 sequence (DNA): TGTGCCAGCAGTGGCGAAAGGGCCGACAGTGATGCTTTCTTT. Residues: CASSGERADSDAFF.